One and the same sample provided the 14 T cell receptor beta chains below, sequenced in a study of blood T cell repertoires in COVID-19. The table came from immunoSEQ multiplex PCR; TCRdb's copy has only in-frame clones and leaves some out. In the table there are about 310,000 clones, about nine tenths of which are singletons. Sequencing was done on a sample of PBMCs or T cells enriched from blood (not recorded which). The receptors stem from a woman aged 40 to 50 who had recovered from COVID-19.

The chain is built from TRBV5-1 and TRBJ2-3; D gene uncertain. Trimming left V 0 bases short and J 6 bases short, with 8 bases between. This CDR3 contains 13 residues. CDR1 and CDR2 (germline): SGHRS, YFSETQ. The CDR3 is CASSLDLGDTQYF. In nucleotides, the CDR3 is TGCGCCAGCAGCTTGGACCTCGGGGATACGCAGTATTTT.

The chain recombines TRBV5-4 with TRBJ2-5; 9 bases align to TRBD2. Germline CDR1 SGHNT, CDR2 YYREEE (reference sequence). The CDR3 totals 17 residues. The J segment lost 4 bases and the V segment lost 3 bases, leaving 13 bases of the junction unmatched. The CDR3 DNA is TGTGCCAGCAGCTCTTTTGGCGGGAGGGCCTACGTAGAGACCCAGTACTTC. Translating gives CASSSFGGRAYVETQYF. Combining the CDR3 with reference TRBV5-4 and TRBJ2-5 gives the whole variable domain ETGVTQSPTHLIKTRGQQVTLRCSSQSGHNTVSWYQQALGQGPQFIFQYYREEENGRGNFPPRFSGLQFPNYSSELNVNALELDDSALYLCASSSFGGRAYVETQYFGPGTRLLVL.

The table lists this clone with a few counts. CDR3 in DNA: TGTGCCAGCAGAAGGAGGGCCTCGGGAACTGAAGCTTTCTTT. Protein product: CASRRRASGTEAFF. This chain uses TRBV28 with TRBJ1-1, with D uncertain. V shed 6 bases and J shed 5 bases, with 16 bases lying between them. Germline CDR1 MDHEN, CDR2 SYDVKM. The CDR3 runs 14 residues.

This chain uses TRBV6-5 with TRBJ1-1; 12 bases agree with TRBD1. The CDR3 contains 14 residues. With 9 bases clipped from V and 4 bases from J, the junction kept 6 bases outside the gene matches. CDR1 and CDR2 (germline): MNHEY, SVGAGI. This CDR3 reads CASGTGGRGTEAFF. CDR3 sequence (DNA): TGTGCCAGTGGGACAGGGGGCCGGGGCACTGAAGCTTTCTTT.

This clone appeared once. The chain employs TRBV28 and TRBJ1-2; D possibly corresponds to TRBD1 (6 bases). Per the germline V gene, CDR1 is MDHEN and CDR2 is SYDVKM. The CDR3 runs 12 residues. V was shortened by 3 bases and J by 6 bases, with 8 bases between the two germline ends. CDR3 bases: TGTGCCAGCAGTTTCGCAGGGGATGGCTACACCTTC. Amino acid sequence: CASSFAGDGYTF.

This clone came up once. The chain joins TRBV12-3 or TRBV12-4 to TRBJ1-2; tentatively, D is TRBD1 (5 bases). The CDR3 extends over 13 amino acids. V lost 4 bases, J lost 4 bases, and 10 bases lay in between. The CDR3 nucleotides read TGTGCCAGCAGTTCCCAGGGATCCTATGGCTACACCTTC. It encodes CASSSQGSYGYTF.

V usage is TRBV30 and J usage is TRBJ2-3; 8 positions match TRBD2. Germline-derived CDR1 and CDR2 are GTSNPN and SVGIG (reference sequence). This CDR3 is 14 amino acids long. V was pared by 5 bases and J by 2 bases, with 6 bases of the junction left unmatched. CDR3 residues: CAWAGGSYTDTQYF. Written as DNA, the CDR3 is TGTGCCTGGGCGGGGGGAAGTTACACAGATACGCAGTATTTT.

J is TRBJ1-6 and V is TRBV6-5; possible D gene TRBD1, 6 bases. CDR1 MNHEY and CDR2 SVGAGI come from the germline V gene. Between the trimmed V and J ends, which lost 6 bases and 5 bases, there was a span of 11 bases. The CDR3 length is 14 residues. The CDR3 sequence is CASRWTANNSPLHF. The CDR3 nucleotides read TGTGCCAGCAGGTGGACAGCCAATAATTCACCCCTCCACTTT.

The rearrangement links TRBV11-2 to TRBJ2-3, with TRBD2 identical over 11 bases. Germline V gene lookup returns CDR1 SGHAT and CDR2 FQNNGV. The J segment lost 4 bases and the V segment lost 1 base, leaving 7 bases of the junction unmatched. The length of the CDR3 is 17 residues. CDR3 amino acids: CASSLVASGRFPDTQYF. The DNA of the CDR3 is TGTGCCAGCAGCTTAGTCGCTAGCGGGAGGTTTCCAGATACGCAGTATTTT. The variable domain in full, completed from reference TRBV11-2 and TRBJ2-3, reads EAGVAQSPRYKIIEKRQSVAFWCNPISGHATLYWYQQILGQGPKLLIQFQNNGVVDDSQLPKDRFSAERLKGVDSTLKIQPAKLEDSAVYLCASSLVASGRFPDTQYFGPGTRLTVL.

This clone has more than one count but fewer than ten. The CDR3 reads CASSQAGGERAINEKLFF. The CDR3 nucleotides are TGTGCCAGCAGCCAAGCAGGAGGGGAAAGGGCAATCAATGAAAAACTGTTTTTT. This sequence joins TRBV3-1 (or the pseudogene TRBV3-2) and TRBJ1-4; D is possibly TRBD1 (5 bases). Germline CDR1 and CDR2: LGHDT and YNNKEL (reference sequence). Trimming cost V 1 base and J 5 bases, with 20 bases left between them. The CDR3 is made up of 18 amino acids.

This clone was seen just once. The V and J genes are TRBV19 and TRBJ1-2, with 7 nucleotides matching TRBD1. Germline CDR1 reads LNHDA; CDR2 reads SQIVND (reference sequence). Unmatched junction bases numbered 13, after V lost 7 bases and J lost 5 bases. CDR3 length equals 15 residues. In DNA, the CDR3 is TGTGCCAGTAACCACTTGGAGACAGGGCGGTATGGCTACACCTTC. It yields the protein CASNHLETGRYGYTF.

This clone was recorded at least ten times. J is TRBJ1-1 and V is TRBV19; D unclear. The germline gives CDR1 LNHDA, CDR2 SQIVND (reference sequence). Trimming stripped 7 bases from V and 1 base from J, with 10 bases between. CDR3 length: 13 amino acids. CDR3 nucleotides: TGTGCCAGTACTCCGGTTGGGAACACTGAAGCTTTCTTT. This codes for CASTPVGNTEAFF.

The V call is TRBV19, the J call TRBJ2-7; 9 nucleotides align to TRBD2. The trim removed 3 bases at V and 1 base at J, leaving 4 bases unmatched. The CDR3 sequence is 15 residues long. Germline CDR1 LNHDA, CDR2 SQIVND (reference sequence). CDR3 coding DNA: TGTGCCAGTAGTATTGATGGACTAGCGTCCTACGAGCAGTACTTC. It specifies CASSIDGLASYEQYF. Full variable domain (missing parts from reference TRBV19 and TRBJ2-7): DGGITQSPKYLFRKEGQNVTLSCEQNLNHDAMYWYRQDPGQGLRLIYYSQIVNDFQKGDIAEGYSVSREKKESFPLTVTSAQKNPTAFYLCASSIDGLASYEQYFGPGTRLTVT.

A single count supports this clone. The chain couples TRBV7-9 to TRBJ2-1, with 8 nucleotides matching TRBD1. CDR3 length equals 15 residues. Germline V gene data show CDR1 as SEHNR and CDR2 as FQNEAQ (reference sequence). V was pared by 4 bases and J by 5 bases, with 7 bases of the junction left unmatched. CDR3 coding DNA: TGTGCCAGCAGCTGGTCAGGGGGCTCGGACAATGAGCAGTTCTTC. It is translated as CASSWSGGSDNEQFF.